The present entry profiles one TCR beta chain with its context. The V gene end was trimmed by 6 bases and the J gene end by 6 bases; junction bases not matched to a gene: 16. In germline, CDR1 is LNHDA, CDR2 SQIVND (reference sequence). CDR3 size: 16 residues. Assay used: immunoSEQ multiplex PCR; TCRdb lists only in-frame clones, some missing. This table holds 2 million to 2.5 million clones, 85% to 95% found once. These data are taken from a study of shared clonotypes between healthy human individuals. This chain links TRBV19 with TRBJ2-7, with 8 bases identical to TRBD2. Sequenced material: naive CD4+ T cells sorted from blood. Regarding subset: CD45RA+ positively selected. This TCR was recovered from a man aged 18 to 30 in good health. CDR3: CASSPGRGALVSEQYF. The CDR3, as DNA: TGTGCCAGTAGCCCCGGGAGGGGGGCCCTGGTCAGCGAGCAGTACTTC.